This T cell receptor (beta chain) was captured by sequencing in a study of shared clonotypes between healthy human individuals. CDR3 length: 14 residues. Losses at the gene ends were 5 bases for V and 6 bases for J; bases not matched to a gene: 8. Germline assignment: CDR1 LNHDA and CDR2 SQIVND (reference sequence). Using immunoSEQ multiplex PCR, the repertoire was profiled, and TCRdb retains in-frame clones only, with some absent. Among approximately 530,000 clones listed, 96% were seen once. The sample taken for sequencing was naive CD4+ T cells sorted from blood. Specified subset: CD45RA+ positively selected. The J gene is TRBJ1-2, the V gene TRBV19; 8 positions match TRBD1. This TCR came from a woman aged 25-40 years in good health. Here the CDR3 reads CASSPQGVNDGYTF. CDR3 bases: TGTGCCAGTAGTCCACAGGGGGTAAACGATGGCTACACCTTC.